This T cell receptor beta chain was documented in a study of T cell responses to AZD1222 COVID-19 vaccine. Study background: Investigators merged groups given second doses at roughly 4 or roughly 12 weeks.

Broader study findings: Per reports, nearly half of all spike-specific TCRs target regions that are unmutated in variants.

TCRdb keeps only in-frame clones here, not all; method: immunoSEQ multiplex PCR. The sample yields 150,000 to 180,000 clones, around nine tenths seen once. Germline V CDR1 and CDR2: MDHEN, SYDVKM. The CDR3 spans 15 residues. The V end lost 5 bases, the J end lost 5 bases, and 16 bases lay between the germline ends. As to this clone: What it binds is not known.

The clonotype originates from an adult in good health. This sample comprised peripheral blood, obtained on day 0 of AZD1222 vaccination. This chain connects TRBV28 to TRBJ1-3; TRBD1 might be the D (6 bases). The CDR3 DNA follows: TGTGCCAGCAGTCCAATGGTGGGGGGCAGAAACACCATATATTTT. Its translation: CASSPMVGGRNTIYF.